The 2 T cell receptor beta chains reported below all come from one sample, sequenced in a study of siplizumab effects on memory and regulatory T cells. Clones were read by immunoSEQ multiplex PCR, and TCRdb kept only the in-frame ones, dropping some. The table records 85,000 to 130,000 clones, about 94% of them present only once. The sequencing input was Tregs sorted from blood. These receptors were collected from a human donor in good health.

This chain joins TRBV5-8 and TRBJ1-2, with D uncertain. CDR3 size: 17 residues. Germline CDR1 SGHTS, CDR2 YDEGEE. Trimming removed 0 bases at V and 4 bases at J, with 19 bases between. The CDR3: CASSLGVRASSGYGYTF. CDR3 bases: TGTGCCAGCAGCTTGGGGGTCCGGGCCTCAAGCGGCTATGGCTACACCTTC.

The chain couples TRBV5-4 to TRBJ2-5; D perhaps matches TRBD1 (6 bases). Trimming stripped 0 bases from V and 4 bases from J, with 10 bases between. In germline, CDR1 is SGHNT, CDR2 YYREEE (reference sequence). This CDR3 region has 14 residues. The CDR3 sequence is CASSLVGAPETQYF. The DNA of the CDR3 is TGTGCCAGCAGCTTGGTGGGGGCCCCAGAGACCCAGTACTTC. Based on the CDR3 plus reference TRBV5-4 and TRBJ2-5, the full variable domain is ETGVTQSPTHLIKTRGQQVTLRCSSQSGHNTVSWYQQALGQGPQFIFQYYREEENGRGNFPPRFSGLQFPNYSSELNVNALELDDSALYLCASSLVGAPETQYFGPGTRLLVL.